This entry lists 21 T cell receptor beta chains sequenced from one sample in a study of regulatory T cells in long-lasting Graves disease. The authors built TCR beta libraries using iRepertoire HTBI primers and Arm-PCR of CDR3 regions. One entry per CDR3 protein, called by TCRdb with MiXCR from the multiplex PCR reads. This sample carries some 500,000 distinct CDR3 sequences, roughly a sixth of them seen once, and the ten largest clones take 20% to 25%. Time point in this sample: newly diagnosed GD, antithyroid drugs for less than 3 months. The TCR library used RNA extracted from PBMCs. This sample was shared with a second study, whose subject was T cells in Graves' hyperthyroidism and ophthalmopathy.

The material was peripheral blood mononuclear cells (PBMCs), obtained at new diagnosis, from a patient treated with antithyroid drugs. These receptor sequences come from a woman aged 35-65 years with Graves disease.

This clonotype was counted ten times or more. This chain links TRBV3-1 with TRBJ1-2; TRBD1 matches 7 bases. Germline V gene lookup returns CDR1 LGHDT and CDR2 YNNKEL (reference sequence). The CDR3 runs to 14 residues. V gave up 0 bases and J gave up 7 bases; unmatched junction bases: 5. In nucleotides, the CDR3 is TGTGCCAGCAGCCAAGATCGGACAGGAGGTGGCTACACCTTC. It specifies CASSQDRTGGGYTF.

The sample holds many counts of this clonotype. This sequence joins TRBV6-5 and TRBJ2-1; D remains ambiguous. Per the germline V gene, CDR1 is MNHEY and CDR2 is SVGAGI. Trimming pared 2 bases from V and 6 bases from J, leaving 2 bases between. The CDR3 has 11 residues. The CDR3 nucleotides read TGTGCCAGCAGTTACCCCAATGAGCAGTTCTTC. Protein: CASSYPNEQFF.

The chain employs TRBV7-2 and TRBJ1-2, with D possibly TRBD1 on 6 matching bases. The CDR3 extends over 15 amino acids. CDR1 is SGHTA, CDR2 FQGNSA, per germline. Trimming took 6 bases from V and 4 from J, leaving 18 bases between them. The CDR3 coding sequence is TGTGCCAGCAGTCCCTCGGGCGGACAGATCTATGGCTACACCTTC. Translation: CASSPSGGQIYGYTF. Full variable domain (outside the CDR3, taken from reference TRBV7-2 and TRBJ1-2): GAGVSQSPSNKVTEKGKDVELRCDPISGHTALYWYRQSLGQGLEFLIYFQGNSAPDKSGLPSDRFSAERTGGSVSTLTIQRTQQEDSAVYLCASSPSGGQIYGYTFGSGTRLTVV.

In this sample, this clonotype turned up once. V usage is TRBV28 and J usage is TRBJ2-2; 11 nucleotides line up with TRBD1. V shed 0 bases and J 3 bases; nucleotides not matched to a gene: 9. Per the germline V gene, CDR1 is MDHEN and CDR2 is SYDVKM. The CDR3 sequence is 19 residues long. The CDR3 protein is CASSLWGLGQGADTGELFF. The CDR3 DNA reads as TGTGCCAGCAGTTTATGGGGCCTAGGACAGGGGGCAGACACCGGGGAGCTGTTTTTT.

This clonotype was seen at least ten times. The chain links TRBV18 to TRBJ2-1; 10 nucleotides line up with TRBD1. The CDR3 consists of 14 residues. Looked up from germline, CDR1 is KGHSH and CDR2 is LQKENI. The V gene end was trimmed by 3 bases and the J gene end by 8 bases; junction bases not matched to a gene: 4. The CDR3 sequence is CASSPDRGGDEQFF. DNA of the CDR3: TGTGCCAGCTCACCGGACAGGGGGGGAGATGAGCAGTTCTTC.

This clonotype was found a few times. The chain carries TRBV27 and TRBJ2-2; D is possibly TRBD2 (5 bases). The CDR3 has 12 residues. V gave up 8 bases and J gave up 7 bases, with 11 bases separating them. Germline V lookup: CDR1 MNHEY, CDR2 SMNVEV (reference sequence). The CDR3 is CASGLRGGELFF. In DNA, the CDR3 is TGTGCCAGCGGACTTCGGGGCGGGGAGCTGTTTTTT.

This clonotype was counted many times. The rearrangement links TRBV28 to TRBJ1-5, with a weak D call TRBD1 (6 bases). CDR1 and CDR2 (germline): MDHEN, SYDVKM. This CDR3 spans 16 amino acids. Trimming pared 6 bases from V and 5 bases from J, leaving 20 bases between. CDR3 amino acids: CASSLTGKGNHQPQHF. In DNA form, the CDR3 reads TGTGCCAGCAGCTTAACAGGGAAGGGGAATCATCAGCCCCAGCATTTT.

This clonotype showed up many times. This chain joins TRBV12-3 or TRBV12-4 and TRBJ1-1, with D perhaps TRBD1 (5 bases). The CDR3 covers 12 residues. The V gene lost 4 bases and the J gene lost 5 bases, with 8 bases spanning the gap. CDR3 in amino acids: CASSYWGTEAFF. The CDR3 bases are TGTGCCAGCAGTTACTGGGGGACTGAAGCTTTCTTT.

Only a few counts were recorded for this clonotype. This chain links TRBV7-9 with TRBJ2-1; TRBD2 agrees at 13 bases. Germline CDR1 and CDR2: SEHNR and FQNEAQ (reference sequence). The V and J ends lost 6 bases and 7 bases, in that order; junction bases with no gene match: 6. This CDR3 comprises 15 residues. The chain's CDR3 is CASRMTSGGSNEQFF. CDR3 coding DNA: TGTGCCAGCAGAATGACTAGCGGGGGGAGTAATGAGCAGTTCTTC.

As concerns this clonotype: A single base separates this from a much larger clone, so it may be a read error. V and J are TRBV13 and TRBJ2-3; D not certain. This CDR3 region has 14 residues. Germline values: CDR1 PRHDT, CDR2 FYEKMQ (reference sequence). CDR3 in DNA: TGTGCCGGCAGCAGAACCGGCCCGAAAGACACGCAGTATTTT. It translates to CAGSRTGPKDTQYF. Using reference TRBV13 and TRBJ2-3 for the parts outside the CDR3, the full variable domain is AAGVIQSPRHLIKEKRETATLKCYPIPRHDTVYWYQQGPGQDPQFLISFYEKMQSDKGSIPDRFSAQQFSDYHSELNMSSLELGDSALYFCAGSRTGPKDTQYFGPGTRLTVL.

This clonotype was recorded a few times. DNA of the CDR3: TGTGCCAGCAGTGAGGCAGGGGGCTTGATTGGCTACACCTTC. Its protein product is CASSEAGGLIGYTF. V usage is TRBV6-1 and J usage is TRBJ1-2; 8 nucleotides line up with TRBD1. Germline V gene sequence: CDR1 MNHNS, CDR2 SASEGT. The CDR3 loop spans 14 amino acids. V dropped 3 bases and J dropped 7; count of bases not matched to a gene: 7.

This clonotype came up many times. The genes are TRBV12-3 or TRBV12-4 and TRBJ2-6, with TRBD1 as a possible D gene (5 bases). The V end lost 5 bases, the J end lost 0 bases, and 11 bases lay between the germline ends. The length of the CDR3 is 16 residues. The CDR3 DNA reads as TGTGCCAGCAGTCCTCTCAGGGTCTCTGGGGCCAACGTCCTGACTTTC. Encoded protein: CASSPLRVSGANVLTF.

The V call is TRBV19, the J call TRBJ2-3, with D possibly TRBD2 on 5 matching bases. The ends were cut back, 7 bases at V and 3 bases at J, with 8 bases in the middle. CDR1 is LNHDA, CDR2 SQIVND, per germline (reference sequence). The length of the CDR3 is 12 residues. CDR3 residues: CASTGETDTQYF. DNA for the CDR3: TGTGCCAGTACCGGGGAAACAGATACGCAGTATTTT.

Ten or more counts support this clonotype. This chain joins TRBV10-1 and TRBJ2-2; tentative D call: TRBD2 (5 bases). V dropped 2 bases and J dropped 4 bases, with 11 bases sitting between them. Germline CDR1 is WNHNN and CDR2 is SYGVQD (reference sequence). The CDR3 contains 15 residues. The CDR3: CASSELGAGTGELFF. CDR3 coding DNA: TGCGCCAGCAGTGAGCTGGGCGCGGGCACCGGGGAGCTGTTTTTT.

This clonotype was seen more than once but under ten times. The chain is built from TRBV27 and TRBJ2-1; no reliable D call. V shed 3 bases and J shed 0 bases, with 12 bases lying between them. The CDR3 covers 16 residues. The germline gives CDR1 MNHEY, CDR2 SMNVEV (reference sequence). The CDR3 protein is CASSFSRRSSYNEQFF. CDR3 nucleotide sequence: TGTGCCAGCAGTTTTTCCCGACGGAGCTCCTACAATGAGCAGTTCTTC.

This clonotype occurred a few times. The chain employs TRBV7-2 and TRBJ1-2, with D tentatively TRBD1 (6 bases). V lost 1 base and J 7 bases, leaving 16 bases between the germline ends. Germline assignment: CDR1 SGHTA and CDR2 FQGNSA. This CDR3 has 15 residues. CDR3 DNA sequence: TGTGCCAGCAGCTTAGGTGGTATGAGGGGGATTGGCTACACCTTC. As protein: CASSLGGMRGIGYTF.

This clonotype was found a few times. In DNA form, the CDR3 reads TGTGCCAGCAGCCGTTGGACCACGGGGATCGGGGAGCTGTTTTTT. The encoded protein is CASSRWTTGIGELFF. This chain links TRBV11-2 with TRBJ2-2, with a weak D call TRBD2 (5 bases). Trimming cost V 5 bases and J 7 bases, with 17 bases left between them. Germline V CDR1 and CDR2: SGHAT, FQNNGV. The CDR3 covers 15 residues.

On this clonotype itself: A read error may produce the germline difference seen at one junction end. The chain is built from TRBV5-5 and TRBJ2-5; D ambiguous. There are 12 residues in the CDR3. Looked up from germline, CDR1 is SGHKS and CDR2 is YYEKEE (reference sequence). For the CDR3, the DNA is TGCGCCAGCAGCTTCGAAGCCGAGACCCAGTACTTC. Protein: CASSFEAETQYF.

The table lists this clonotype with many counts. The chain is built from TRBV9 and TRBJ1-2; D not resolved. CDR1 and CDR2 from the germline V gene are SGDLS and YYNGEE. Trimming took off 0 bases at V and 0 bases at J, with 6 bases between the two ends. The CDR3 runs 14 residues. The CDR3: CASSVESANYGYTF. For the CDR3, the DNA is TGTGCCAGCAGCGTAGAGTCGGCTAACTATGGCTACACCTTC.

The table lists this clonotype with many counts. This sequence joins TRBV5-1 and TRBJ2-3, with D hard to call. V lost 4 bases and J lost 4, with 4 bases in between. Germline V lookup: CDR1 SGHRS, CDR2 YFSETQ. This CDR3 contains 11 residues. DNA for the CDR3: TGCGCCAGCAGCAGGTCAGATACGCAGTATTTT. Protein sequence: CASSRSDTQYF.

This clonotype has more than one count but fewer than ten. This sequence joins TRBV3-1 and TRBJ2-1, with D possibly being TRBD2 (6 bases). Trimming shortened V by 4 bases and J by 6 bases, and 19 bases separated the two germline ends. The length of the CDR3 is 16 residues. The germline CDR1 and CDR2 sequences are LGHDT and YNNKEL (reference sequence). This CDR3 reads CASSPQTSLVGNEQFF. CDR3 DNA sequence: TGTGCCAGCAGCCCCCAGACTAGTTTGGTCGGCAATGAGCAGTTCTTC.